The clone carrying this TCR beta chain was counted only a few times. Its matching antigen is unknown. The CDR3 is 13 amino acids. Germline V gene data show CDR1 as DFQATT and CDR2 as SNEGSKA (reference sequence). Trimming cost V 6 bases and J 7 bases; bases outside gene matches: 6. The data are from a study of identical twins. Study outcomes and limitations: Invariant cells of the MAIT and iNKT types might have partly distorted the zero-insertion analyses.

There were only healthy Caucasians among the donors. A universal primer site arose from template switching, and cDNA bore unique molecular identifiers. TCRdb re-analysed the 5' RACE reads in MiXCR, keeping a single row per CDR3 protein. Of hundreds of thousands of distinct CDR3 sequences in the sample, 9% to 15% were seen once. These data are also associated with another study on yellow fever vaccine responses in identical twins.

Sequencing used PBMCs. This chain connects TRBV20-1 to TRBJ1-4; the match to TRBD1 covers 9 bases. The clonotype was recovered from a woman aged 18-29 years in good health. In nucleotides, the CDR3 is TGCAGTGCCCCCGGGACAGGGTCTGAAAAACTGTTTTTT. Amino acids: CSAPGTGSEKLFF.